Listed below are T cell receptor beta chains from one sample, sequenced in a study of blood T cell repertoires in COVID-19. Generated by immunoSEQ multiplex PCR, the TCRdb table keeps only in-frame clones and is missing some. The repertoire includes about 200,000 clones, 88% of them detected once, and around 1.5% sits in the top ten. Sequencing was done on a sample of peripheral blood. These receptors all stem from a man aged 18 to 30 with active or convalescent COVID-19. The CDR3 runs from the conserved cysteine through the conserved F or W. The D gene is left open where the match is weak. Expanded clones get a size class; other rows say once, few or many, or leave the size out.

j_gene | d_gene | v_gene | len | abundance | CDR3aa | CDR3nt
TRBJ2-3 | NA | TRBV3-1/TRBV3-2 | 14 | NA | CASSQAPQADTQYF | TGTGCCAGCAGCCAAGCCCCGCAGGCAGATACGCAGTATTTT
TRBJ1-4 | NA | TRBV18 | 14 | NA | CASSPGRVQEKLFF | TGTGCCAGCTCACCAGGCAGGGTACAAGAAAAACTGTTTTTT
TRBJ2-2 | NA | TRBV23-1 | 15 | NA | CASSQFRGNTGELFF | TGCGCCAGCAGTCAATTTCGGGGGAACACCGGGGAGCTGTTTTTT
TRBJ1-5 | NA | TRBV2 | 13 | once | CASSGQREGPQHF | TGTGCCAGCAGTGGACAGCGGGAAGGGCCCCAGCATTTT
TRBJ2-5 | NA | TRBV7-6 | 17 | few | CASSPAWRGRRQETQYF | TGTGCCAGCAGCCCAGCCTGGCGGGGCAGACGCCAAGAGACCCAGTACTTC
TRBJ1-2 | TRBD1 | TRBV10-3 | 13 | few | CAVGTGVNDGYTF | TGTGCCGTTGGGACAGGGGTAAATGACGGCTACACCTTC
TRBJ1-2 | NA | TRBV15 | 17 | NA | CATSSAMSGSGHYGYTF | TGTGCCACCAGCAGCGCTATGAGCGGTTCTGGACACTATGGCTACACCTTC
TRBJ1-5 | NA | TRBV12-5 | 17 | NA | CASGLVLETLIGQPQHF | TGTGCTAGTGGTTTGGTATTGGAGACGCTAATCGGGCAGCCCCAGCATTTT
TRBJ1-1 | NA | TRBV9 | 15 | NA | CASSVSDRLNTEAFF | TGTGCCAGCAGCGTATCCGATCGGTTGAACACTGAAGCTTTCTTT
TRBJ2-2 | TRBD2 | TRBV5-4 | 16 | few | CASSDGLAGEPGELFF | TGTGCCAGCAGCGATGGACTAGCGGGAGAACCCGGGGAGCTGTTTTTT
TRBJ2-7 | NA | TRBV7-9 | 17 | NA | CASSSVSFSDSNYEQYF | TGTGCCAGCTCCTCCGTTTCCTTTTCGGACAGCAACTACGAGCAGTACTTC
TRBJ1-6 | NA | TRBV13 | 17 | NA | CASSLGLLRSWREPLHF | TGTGCCAGCAGCTTAGGCCTATTACGGTCTTGGAGAGAACCCCTCCACTTT
TRBJ1-5 | NA | TRBV2 | 15 | NA | CASSEGFTVDQPQHF | TGTGCCAGCAGTGAAGGATTCACAGTCGATCAGCCCCAGCATTTT
TRBJ2-5 | TRBD1 | TRBV5-6 | 16 | few | CASSTPGTEKQETQYF | TGTGCCAGCAGCACGCCAGGGACAGAAAAACAAGAGACCCAGTACTTC
TRBJ2-1 | NA | TRBV30 | 14 | NA | CAWAQVAGYNEQFF | TGTGCCTGGGCGCAGGTCGCGGGCTACAATGAGCAGTTCTTC
TRBJ2-7 | NA | TRBV27 | 13 | NA | CASSLFIAYEQYF | TGTGCCAGCAGTTTATTCATAGCCTACGAGCAGTACTTC
TRBJ2-1 | TRBD2 | TRBV9 | 14 | NA | CASSLSGRKNEQFF | TGTGCCAGCAGCCTTAGCGGGAGGAAGAATGAGCAGTTCTTC
TRBJ2-7 | TRBD2 | TRBV6-1 | 15 | NA | CASSEGALAVYEQYF | TGTGCCAGCAGTGAGGGCGCACTAGCGGTATACGAGCAGTACTTC
TRBJ1-1 | TRBD1 | TRBV7-3 | 14 | once | CASSLQGAGTEAFF | TGTGCCAGCAGCCTACAGGGGGCCGGCACTGAAGCTTTCTTT
TRBJ1-1 | NA | TRBV20-1 | 14 | NA | CSASKADMNTEAFF | TGCAGTGCTAGTAAGGCAGACATGAACACTGAAGCTTTCTTT
TRBJ2-7 | TRBD2 | TRBV10-3 | 14 | NA | CAISESRGEGEQYF | TGTGCCATCAGTGAGTCGAGAGGGGAGGGCGAGCAGTACTTC
TRBJ1-2 | TRBD1 | TRBV2 | 11 | NA | CASNQGGGYTF | TGTGCCAGCAACCAGGGGGGCGGCTACACCTTC
TRBJ2-1 | TRBD2 | TRBV7-2 | 18 | NA | CASSLKTSGSYSYNEQFF | TGTGCCAGCTCCCTAAAAACGAGCGGGAGTTACTCCTACAATGAGCAGTTCTTC
TRBJ2-3 | TRBD2 | TRBV29-1 | 14 | NA | CSVDLLAGTDTQYF | TGCAGCGTTGACCTACTAGCGGGCACAGATACGCAGTATTTT
TRBJ1-6 | TRBD1 | TRBV19 | 13 | NA | CASRDRGNSPLHF | TGTGCCAGTAGGGACAGGGGCAATTCACCCCTCCACTTT
TRBJ2-1 | TRBD2 | TRBV27 | 19 | NA | CASSPTGATSGRRDNEQFF | TGTGCCAGCAGCCCAACAGGGGCGACTAGCGGGAGGCGAGACAATGAGCAGTTCTTC
TRBJ1-5 | NA | TRBV5-1 | 14 | few | CASSLGTDNQPQHF | TGCGCCAGCAGCTTGGGGACAGACAATCAGCCCCAGCATTTT
TRBJ2-3 | TRBD1 | TRBV3-1/TRBV3-2 | 13 | NA | CAIQGVGTDTQYF | TGTGCCATCCAGGGGGTTGGCACAGATACGCAGTATTTT
TRBJ1-3 | TRBD1 | TRBV3-1/TRBV3-2 | 11 | NA | CASSQGGTATF | TGTGCCAGCAGCCAAGGAGGGACAGCTACCTTT
TRBJ2-5 | NA | TRBV25-1 | 13 | NA | CASSVAFQETQYF | TGTGCCAGCAGTGTAGCGTTCCAAGAGACCCAGTACTTC
TRBJ2-7 | TRBD1 | TRBV7-2 | 14 | NA | CASRPRTGLNEQYF | TGTGCCAGCAGACCCCGGACAGGTCTAAACGAGCAGTACTTC
TRBJ1-3 | NA | TRBV5-4 | 18 | NA | CASSFGGGTSGVGNTIYF | TGTGCCAGCAGCTTCGGTGGCGGCACCTCGGGTGTGGGAAACACCATATATTTT
TRBJ2-1 | NA | TRBV7-8 | 16 | NA | CASSLLVGGNNNEQFF | TGTGCCAGCAGCCTTTTAGTGGGAGGAAACAACAATGAGCAGTTCTTC
TRBJ2-2 | NA | TRBV7-9 | 14 | NA | CASQAVLHTGELFF | TGTGCCAGTCAAGCGGTTTTACACACCGGGGAGCTGTTTTTT
TRBJ2-5 | TRBD1 | TRBV5-1 | 19 | NA | CASSLDPRDRRRGQETQYF | TGCGCCAGCAGCTTGGATCCGCGGGACAGGAGGAGAGGACAAGAGACCCAGTACTTC
TRBJ1-2 | NA | TRBV5-4 | 14 | NA | CASSWEGLPGGYTF | TGTGCCAGCAGCTGGGAGGGACTGCCTGGGGGCTACACCTTC
TRBJ1-5 | NA | TRBV9 | 12 | NA | CASKLGHQPQHF | TGTGCCAGTAAATTGGGCCATCAGCCCCAGCATTTT
TRBJ1-2 | TRBD1 | TRBV2 | 15 | NA | CASRPDGDRVSGYTF | TGTGCCAGCAGGCCCGACGGGGACAGGGTCTCTGGCTACACCTTC
TRBJ1-5 | TRBD1 | TRBV6-1 | 16 | NA | CASSVRSGGRDQPQHF | TGTGCCAGCAGTGTAAGATCAGGGGGCAGGGATCAGCCCCAGCATTTT
TRBJ1-1 | NA | TRBV6-5 | 13 | NA | CASSPDRGTEAFF | TGTGCCAGCAGTCCGGACAGAGGCACTGAAGCTTTCTTT
TRBJ2-7 | TRBD2 | TRBV27 | 15 | NA | CASSLGTSGYDEQYF | TGTGCCAGCAGTTTGGGGACTAGCGGGTACGACGAGCAGTACTTC
TRBJ2-7 | TRBD1 | TRBV27 | 16 | NA | CASSFRPGQGPNEQYF | TGTGCCAGCAGTTTCCGCCCGGGACAGGGGCCCAACGAGCAGTACTTC
TRBJ2-5 | TRBD2 | TRBV5-1 | 16 | NA | CASSRGLEGKQETQYF | TGCGCCAGCAGCCGGGGACTAGAGGGGAAACAAGAGACCCAGTACTTC
TRBJ2-7 | TRBD2 | TRBV9 | 18 | once | CASSVRLAGGPRSYEQYF | TGTGCCAGCAGCGTAAGACTAGCGGGAGGGCCGCGGTCCTACGAGCAGTACTTC
TRBJ1-5 | NA | TRBV11-2 | 15 | NA | CASSLSGTGSQPQHF | TGTGCCAGCAGCTTATCTGGAACAGGGAGTCAGCCCCAGCATTTT
TRBJ1-6 | NA | TRBV11-2 | 14 | NA | CASSLEITSSPLHF | TGTGCCAGCAGCTTAGAAATTACTAGTTCACCCCTCCACTTT
TRBJ2-1 | TRBD2 | TRBV18 | 14 | NA | CASSLAGHYNEQFF | TGTGCCAGCTCACTAGCGGGACACTACAATGAGCAGTTCTTC
TRBJ2-2 | NA | TRBV21-1 | 13 | NA | CASSIQDTGELFF | TGTGCCAGCAGCATCCAGGACACCGGGGAGCTGTTTTTT
TRBJ1-4 | NA | TRBV7-3 | 16 | NA | CASSLQGPPTNEKLFF | TGTGCCAGCAGCCTCCAGGGCCCCCCGACTAATGAAAAACTGTTTTTT
TRBJ1-6 | NA | TRBV7-2 | 15 | NA | CASSHMTGSDSPLHF | TGTGCCAGCAGCCATATGACAGGTTCGGATTCACCCCTCCACTTT
TRBJ1-2 | TRBD1 | TRBV2 | 13 | NA | CASSGRTGGGYTF | TGTGCCAGCAGCGGACGGACAGGAGGCGGCTACACCTTC
TRBJ1-1 | NA | TRBV7-9 | 14 | NA | CASMAGGLNTEAFF | TGTGCCAGCATGGCGGGGGGGTTGAACACTGAAGCTTTCTTT
TRBJ1-6 | NA | TRBV5-1 | 14 | NA | CASSFTGYGSPLHF | TGCGCCAGCAGCTTCACAGGGTATGGATCACCCCTCCACTTT
TRBJ1-4 | NA | TRBV25-1 | 15 | NA | CASSAGGRKTEKLFF | TGTGCCAGCAGTGCCGGGGGACGTAAGACTGAAAAACTGTTTTTT
TRBJ2-5 | TRBD1 | TRBV29-1 | 13 | once | CSVATGVGETQYF | TGCAGCGTCGCGACAGGGGTGGGAGAGACCCAGTACTTC